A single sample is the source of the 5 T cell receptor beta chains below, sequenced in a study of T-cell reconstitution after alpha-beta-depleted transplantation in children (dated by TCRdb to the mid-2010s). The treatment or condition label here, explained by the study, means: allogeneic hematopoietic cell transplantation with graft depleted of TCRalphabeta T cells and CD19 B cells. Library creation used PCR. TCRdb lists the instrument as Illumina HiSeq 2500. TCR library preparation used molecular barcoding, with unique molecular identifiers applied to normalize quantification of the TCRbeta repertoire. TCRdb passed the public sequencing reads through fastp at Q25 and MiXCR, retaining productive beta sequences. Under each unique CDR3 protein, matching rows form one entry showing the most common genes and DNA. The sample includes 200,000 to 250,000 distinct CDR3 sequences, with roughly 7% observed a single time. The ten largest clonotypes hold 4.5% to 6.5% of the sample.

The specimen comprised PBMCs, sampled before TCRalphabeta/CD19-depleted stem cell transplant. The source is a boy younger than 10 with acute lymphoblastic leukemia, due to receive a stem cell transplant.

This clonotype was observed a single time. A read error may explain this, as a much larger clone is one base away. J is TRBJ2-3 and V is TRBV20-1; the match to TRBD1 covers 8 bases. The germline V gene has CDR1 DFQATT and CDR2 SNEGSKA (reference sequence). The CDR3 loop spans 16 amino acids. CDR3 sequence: CCAPPGPGGGTYTQYF. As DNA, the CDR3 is TGCTGTGCCCCCCCCGGTCCAGGGGGCGGTACATATACGCAGTATTTT.

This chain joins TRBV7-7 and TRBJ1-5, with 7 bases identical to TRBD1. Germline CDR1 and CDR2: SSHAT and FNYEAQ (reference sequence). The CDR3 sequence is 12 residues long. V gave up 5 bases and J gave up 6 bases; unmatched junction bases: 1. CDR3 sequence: CASSPGGQPQHF. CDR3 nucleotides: TGTGCCAGCAGCCCAGGGGGTCAGCCCCAGCATTTT.

The CDR3 protein is CASSQEGDTEAFF. The CDR3 coding sequence is TGTGCCAGCAGCCAAGAGGGAGACACTGAAGCTTTCTTT. The chain uses TRBV11-3 and TRBJ1-1, with D uncertain. This CDR3 has 13 amino acids. V was trimmed by 5 bases and J by 3 bases, leaving 10 bases between them. Germline CDR1 SGHNT, CDR2 YENEEA.

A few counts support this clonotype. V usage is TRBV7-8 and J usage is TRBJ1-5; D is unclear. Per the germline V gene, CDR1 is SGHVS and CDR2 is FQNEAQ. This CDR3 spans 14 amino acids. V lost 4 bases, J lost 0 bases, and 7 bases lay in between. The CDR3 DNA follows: TGTGCCAGCAGCTACCAGATTAGCAATCAGCCCCAGCATTTT. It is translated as CASSYQISNQPQHF.

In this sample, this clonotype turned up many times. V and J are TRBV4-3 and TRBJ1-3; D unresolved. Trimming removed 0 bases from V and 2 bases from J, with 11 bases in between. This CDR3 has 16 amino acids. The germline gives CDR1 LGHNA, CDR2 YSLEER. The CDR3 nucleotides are TGCGCCAGCAGCCAAGATCTTGGGGTGGCTGGAAACACCATATATTTT. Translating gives CASSQDLGVAGNTIYF.